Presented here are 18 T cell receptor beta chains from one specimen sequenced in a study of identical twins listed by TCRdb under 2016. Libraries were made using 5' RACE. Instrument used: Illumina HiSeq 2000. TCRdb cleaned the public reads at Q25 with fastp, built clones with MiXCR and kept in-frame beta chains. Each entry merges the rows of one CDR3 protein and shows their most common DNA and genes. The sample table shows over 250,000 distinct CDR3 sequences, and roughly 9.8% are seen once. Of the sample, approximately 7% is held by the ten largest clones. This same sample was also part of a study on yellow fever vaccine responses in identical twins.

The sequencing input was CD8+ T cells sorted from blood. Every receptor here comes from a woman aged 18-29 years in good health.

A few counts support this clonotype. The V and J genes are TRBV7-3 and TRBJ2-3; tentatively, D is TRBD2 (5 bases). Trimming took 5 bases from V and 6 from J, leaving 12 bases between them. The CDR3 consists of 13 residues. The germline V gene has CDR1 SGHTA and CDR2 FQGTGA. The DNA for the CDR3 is TGTGCCAGCAGCGTACTAGGGTGGGATACGCAGTATTTT. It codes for CASSVLGWDTQYF.

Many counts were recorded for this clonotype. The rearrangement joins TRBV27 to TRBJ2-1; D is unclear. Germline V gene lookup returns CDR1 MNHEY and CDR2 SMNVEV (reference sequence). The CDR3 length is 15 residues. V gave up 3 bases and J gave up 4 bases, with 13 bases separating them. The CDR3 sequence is CASSLGHGLYNEQFF. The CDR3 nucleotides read TGTGCCAGCAGTTTGGGTCACGGGCTTTACAATGAGCAGTTCTTC.

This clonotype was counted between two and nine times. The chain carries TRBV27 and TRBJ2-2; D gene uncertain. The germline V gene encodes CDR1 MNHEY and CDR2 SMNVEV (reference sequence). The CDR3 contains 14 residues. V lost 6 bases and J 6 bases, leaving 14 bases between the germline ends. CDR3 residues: CASSDIYSPGELFF. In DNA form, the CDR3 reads TGTGCCAGCAGCGATATCTATTCCCCCGGGGAGCTGTTTTTT.

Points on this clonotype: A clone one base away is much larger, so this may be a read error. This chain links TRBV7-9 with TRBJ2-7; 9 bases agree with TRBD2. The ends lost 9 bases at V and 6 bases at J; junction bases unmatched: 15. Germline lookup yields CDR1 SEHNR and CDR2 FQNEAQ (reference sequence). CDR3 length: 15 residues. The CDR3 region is CARSPRTSVPTEQYF. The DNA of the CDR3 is TGTGCCAGAAGCCCCAGGACTAGCGTCCCTACCGAGCAGTACTTC.

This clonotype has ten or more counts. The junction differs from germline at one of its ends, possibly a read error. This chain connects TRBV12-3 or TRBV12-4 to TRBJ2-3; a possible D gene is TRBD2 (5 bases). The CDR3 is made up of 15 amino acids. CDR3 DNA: TGTGTCAGCAGTTTGGGAGTAATGTACACAGATACGCAGTATTTT. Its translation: CVSSLGVMYTDTQYF.

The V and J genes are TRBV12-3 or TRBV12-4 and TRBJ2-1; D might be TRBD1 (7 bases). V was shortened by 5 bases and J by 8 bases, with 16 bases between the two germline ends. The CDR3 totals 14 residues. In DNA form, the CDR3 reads TGTGCCAGCAGTCTGAGACAGGGAGGTGATGAGCAGTTCTTC. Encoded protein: CASSLRQGGDEQFF.

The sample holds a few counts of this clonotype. The CDR3 DNA sequence: TGTGCCAGCAGGCTCCTCCCGGGACTAGAGTGGTATTTT. Translation: CASRLLPGLEWYF. The gene calls are TRBV6-2 or TRBV6-3 and TRBJ2-3, with TRBD2 matching over 8 bases. V lost 6 bases and J lost 14; bases outside the gene matches: 13. The CDR3 is 13 amino acids. Germline V gives CDR1 MNHEY, CDR2 SVGEGT.

CDR3 sequence reads: CASSPGPLEQYF. CDR3 sequence (DNA): TGTGCCAGCAGCCCCGGTCCTCTGGAGCAGTACTTC. The genes are TRBV11-2 and TRBJ2-7; D not resolved. The CDR3 consists of 12 residues. Germline loops: CDR1 SGHAT, CDR2 FQNNGV. With 5 bases removed from V and 7 bases from J, the gap between germline ends came to 12 bases. Based on the CDR3 plus reference TRBV11-2 and TRBJ2-7, the full variable domain is EAGVAQSPRYKIIEKRQSVAFWCNPISGHATLYWYQQILGQGPKLLIQFQNNGVVDDSQLPKDRFSAERLKGVDSTLKIQPAKLEDSAVYLCASSPGPLEQYFGPGTRLTVT.

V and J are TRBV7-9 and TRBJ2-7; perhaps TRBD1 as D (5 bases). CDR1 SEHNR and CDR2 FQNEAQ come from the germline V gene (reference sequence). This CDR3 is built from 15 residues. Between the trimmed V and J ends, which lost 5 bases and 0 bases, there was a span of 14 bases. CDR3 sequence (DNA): TGTGCCAGCAGCGACGACAGAGATATCTCCTACGAGCAGTACTTC. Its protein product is CASSDDRDISYEQYF. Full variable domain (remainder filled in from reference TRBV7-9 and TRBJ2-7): DTGVSQNPRHKITKRGQNVTFRCDPISEHNRLYWYRQTLGQGPEFLTYFQNEAQLEKSRLLSDRFSAERPKGSFSTLEIQRTEQGDSAMYLCASSDDRDISYEQYFGPGTRLTVT.

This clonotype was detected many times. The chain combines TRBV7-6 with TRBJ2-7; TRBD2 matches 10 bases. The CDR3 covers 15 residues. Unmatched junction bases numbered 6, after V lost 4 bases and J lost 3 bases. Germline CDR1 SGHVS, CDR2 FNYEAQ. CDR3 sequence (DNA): TGTGCCAGCAGCTCCATAGCGGGAGGATACTACGAGCAGTACTTC. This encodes CASSSIAGGYYEQYF.

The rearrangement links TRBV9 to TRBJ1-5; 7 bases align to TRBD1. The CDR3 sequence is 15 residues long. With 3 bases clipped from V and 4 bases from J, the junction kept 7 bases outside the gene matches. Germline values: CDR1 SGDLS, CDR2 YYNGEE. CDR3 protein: CASSARQGENQPQHF. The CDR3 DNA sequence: TGTGCCAGCAGCGCCCGACAGGGAGAGAATCAGCCCCAGCATTTT.

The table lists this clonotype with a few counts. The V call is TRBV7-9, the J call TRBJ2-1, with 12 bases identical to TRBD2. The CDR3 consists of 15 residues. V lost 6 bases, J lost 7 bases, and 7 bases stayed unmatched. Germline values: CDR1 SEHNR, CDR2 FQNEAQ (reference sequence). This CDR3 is CASRILAGGENEQFF. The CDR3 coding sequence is TGTGCCAGCAGGATACTAGCGGGAGGCGAGAATGAGCAGTTCTTC.

The CDR3 is CASSSTGGKFYEQYF. Here the CDR3 DNA reads TGTGCCAGCAGTTCGACAGGGGGCAAGTTCTACGAGCAGTACTTC. The chain uses TRBV27 and TRBJ2-7; 10 bases match TRBD1. The V gene end was trimmed by 4 bases and the J gene end by 3 bases; junction bases not matched to a gene: 6. This CDR3 is built from 15 residues. Per the germline V gene, CDR1 is MNHEY and CDR2 is SMNVEV (reference sequence).

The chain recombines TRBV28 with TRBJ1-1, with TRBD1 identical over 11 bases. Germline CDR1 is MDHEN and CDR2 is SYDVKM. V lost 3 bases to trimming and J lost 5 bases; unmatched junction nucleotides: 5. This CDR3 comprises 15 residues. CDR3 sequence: CASSFGQGAGTEAFF. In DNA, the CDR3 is TGTGCCAGCAGTTTTGGACAGGGGGCTGGAACTGAAGCTTTCTTT.

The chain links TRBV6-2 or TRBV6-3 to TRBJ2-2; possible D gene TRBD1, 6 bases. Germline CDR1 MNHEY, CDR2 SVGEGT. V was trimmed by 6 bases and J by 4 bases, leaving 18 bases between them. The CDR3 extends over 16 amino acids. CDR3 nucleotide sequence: TGTGCCAGCAGCTTACCCGACAGGCTACTCACCGGGGAGCTGTTTTTT. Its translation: CASSLPDRLLTGELFF.

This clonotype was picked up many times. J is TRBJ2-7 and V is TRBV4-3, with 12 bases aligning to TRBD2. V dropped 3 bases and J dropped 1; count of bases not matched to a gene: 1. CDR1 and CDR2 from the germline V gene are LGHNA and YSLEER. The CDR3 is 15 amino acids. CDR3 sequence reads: CASSHGLAGSYEQYF. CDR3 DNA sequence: TGCGCCAGCAGCCATGGACTAGCGGGATCCTACGAGCAGTACTTC.

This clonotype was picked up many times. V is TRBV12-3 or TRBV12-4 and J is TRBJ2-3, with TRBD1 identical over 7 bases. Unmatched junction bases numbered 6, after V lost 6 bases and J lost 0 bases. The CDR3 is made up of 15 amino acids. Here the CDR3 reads CASSLGTESTDTQYF. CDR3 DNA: TGTGCCAGCAGCCTAGGGACAGAGAGCACAGATACGCAGTATTTT.

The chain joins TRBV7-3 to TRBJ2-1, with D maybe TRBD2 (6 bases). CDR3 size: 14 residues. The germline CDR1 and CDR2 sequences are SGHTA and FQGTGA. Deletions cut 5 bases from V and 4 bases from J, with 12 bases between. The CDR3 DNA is TGTGCCAGCAGCCCAGACGGACTATACAATGAGCAGTTCTTC. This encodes CASSPDGLYNEQFF.